This is a list of T cell receptor beta chains from one sample in a study of post-analysis software for immune sequencing data. Each CDR3 protein gets one entry after TCRdb re-called the PCR reads with MiXCR. In the table there are 650,000 to 850,000 distinct CDR3 sequences, 35% to 55% of which are singletons. Sequenced: blood. Every receptor here comes from a girl aged 10-17 years with multiple sclerosis. Both conserved end residues are part of each CDR3. Fields, in order: J gene, V gene, D gene, clone size, CDR3 DNA, CDR3 protein. D genes are given only for firm matches. Size tells how often a clone was seen (once, few, many) or the class of an expanded clone, and some rows leave it out.

TRBJ2-5 | TRBV10-2 | TRBD2 | few | TGCGCCAGCCGTTCTAGCGGAAGCCAAGAGACCCAGTACTTC | CASRSSGSQETQYF
TRBJ1-1 | TRBV13 | TRBD1 | . | TGTGCCAGCAGCTTCGACAGGGGGCTCACTGAAGCTTTCTTT | CASSFDRGLTEAFF
TRBJ2-4 | TRBV12-3/TRBV12-4 | . | . | TGTGCCAGCAGACCCGCCGGAGGCCAAAACATTCAGTACTTC | CASRPAGGQNIQYF
TRBJ2-1 | TRBV20-1 | . | . | TGCAGTGCTACGACAGGTACTGAGCAGTTCTTC | CSATTGTEQFF
TRBJ1-2 | TRBV6-5 | . | few | TGTGCCAGCAGGAGACCGGGACCTCAGGGCTACACCTTC | CASRRPGPQGYTF
TRBJ2-4 | TRBV5-1 | . | . | TGCGCCAGCAGCTTGAGGGACAAACAAGGCAAAAACATTCAGTACTTC | CASSLRDKQGKNIQYF
TRBJ1-1 | TRBV2 | TRBD1 | . | TGTGCCAGTGGGACAGGGCCGCTGAACACTGAAGCTTTCTTT | CASGTGPLNTEAFF
TRBJ1-6 | TRBV28 | . | few | TGTGCCAGCGCCTATAATTCACCCCTCCACTTT | CASAYNSPLHF
TRBJ2-3 | TRBV29-1 | . | few | TGCAGCGAAGGGGAACGGAGCACAGATACGCAGTATTTT | CSEGERSTDTQYF
TRBJ2-1 | TRBV6-2/TRBV6-3 | . | few | TGTGCCAGCAGTTACTCGGGGAGTGAGCAGTTCTTC | CASSYSGSEQFF
TRBJ2-1 | TRBV7-9 | TRBD2 | . | TGTGCCAGCAGCTTAGGTAGCGGGAGTTTGGATGAGCAGTTCTTC | CASSLGSGSLDEQFF
TRBJ2-1 | TRBV7-9 | TRBD1 | . | TGTGCCAGCAGCTCAGATCTGGGACAGAGATACAATGAGCAGTTCTTC | CASSSDLGQRYNEQFF
TRBJ2-1 | TRBV9 | . | few | TGTGCCAGCAGCGTAGTGGAACAGTTCCATGAGCAGTTCTTC | CASSVVEQFHEQFF
TRBJ1-1 | TRBV25-1 | TRBD1 | few | TGTGCCAGCAGTGTCGACAGGGGAGGGGGGATCCACACTGAAGCTTTCTTT | CASSVDRGGGIHTEAFF
TRBJ2-7 | TRBV11-2 | TRBD2 | . | TGTGCCAGCAGCGCACTAGCGGGAGGCGCCTACGAGCAGTACTTC | CASSALAGGAYEQYF
TRBJ2-5 | TRBV5-5 | . | once | TGTGCCAACAACCCCTGGGTCTCGGAGACCCAGTACTTC | CANNPWVSETQYF
TRBJ2-1 | TRBV7-2 | TRBD2 | few | TGTGCCAGCAGCTTACATCGGGGGGGGCAGGGGCCCTACAATGAGCAGTTCTTC | CASSLHRGGQGPYNEQFF
TRBJ2-5 | TRBV5-1 | . | . | TGCGCCAGCAGCTTGGACAGAGGAGGGCAGTACTTC | CASSLDRGGQYF
TRBJ2-3 | TRBV7-2 | TRBD2 | few | TGTGCCAGCAGCAAGGACCCAGCGGGAGCATTTAGGGATACGCAGTATTTT | CASSKDPAGAFRDTQYF
TRBJ2-7 | TRBV6-1 | TRBD1 | . | TGTGCCATCGACAGGGGGTATGGGGAGCAGTACTTC | CAIDRGYGEQYF
TRBJ2-3 | TRBV12-3/TRBV12-4 | TRBD2 | few | TGTGCCAGCAGTTTTTGGACTAGCGGGAGTGAATATACGCAGTATTTT | CASSFWTSGSEYTQYF
TRBJ2-1 | TRBV6-5 | TRBD1 | . | TGTGCCAGTCACCGGGACAGCCCGTACAATGAGCAGTTCTTC | CASHRDSPYNEQFF
TRBJ2-3 | TRBV20-1 | . | few | TGCAGTGCTCCGCAATCTAGCACAGATACGCAGTATTTT | CSAPQSSTDTQYF
TRBJ2-7 | TRBV20-1 | . | many | TGCAGTGCTAGAGACTACCTCTCCTACGAGCAGTACTTC | CSARDYLSYEQYF
TRBJ2-1 | TRBV4-1 | . | few | TGCGCCAGCAGCATTTCACAGGGATCGGATGAGCAGTTCTTC | CASSISQGSDEQFF
TRBJ2-1 | TRBV20-1 | . | . | TGCAGTGCTACACGATCGGGGGGCCCCTACAATGAGCAGTTCTTC | CSATRSGGPYNEQFF
TRBJ2-3 | TRBV4-2 | TRBD2 | . | TGTGCCAGCAGCCAAATGCCTAGCGGGGACGATGCGCAGTATTTT | CASSQMPSGDDAQYF
TRBJ2-7 | TRBV6-5 | . | . | TGTGCCAGCACTCCCAGCATAGCCCACGAGCAGTACTTC | CASTPSIAHEQYF
TRBJ1-4 | TRBV12-3/TRBV12-4 | TRBD1 | . | TGTGCCAGCAGTCCACGGACAGGGAATTATGAAAAACTGTTTTTT | CASSPRTGNYEKLFF
TRBJ2-5 | TRBV7-8 | TRBD2 | . | TGTGCCAGCAGCTATATTACTAGCGGGATGGGGGAGACCCAGTACTTC | CASSYITSGMGETQYF
TRBJ2-3 | TRBV20-1 | . | . | TGCAGTGCTCCCCCTATCGGCTTGTATGGAGATACGCAGTATTTT | CSAPPIGLYGDTQYF